This TCR beta chain was sequenced for a study of T cell repertoires in cytomegalovirus infection. Whole-study context: Recently identified HLA-C-restricted CMV epitopes and well-studied HLA-B-restricted CMV epitopes were used by the study. Signatures in public TCR beta sequences pointed to both CMV infection and matching HLA type.

Study-wide results and limits: CMV-specific HLA-C-restricted TCR beta clonotypes dominated the ex vivo response. Carriage of CMV together with the relevant HLA was identifiable through cumulative public TCR beta family frequency.

Germline-derived CDR1 and CDR2 are SGHTA and FQGNSA. The V end was cut by 1 base, the J end by 0 bases, with 6 bases between. The CDR3 extends over 14 amino acids. TCRdb reprocessed the reads via MiXCR and lists one record per CDR3 protein. The sample has around 540,000 distinct CDR3 sequences; roughly 34% are singletons. The table lists this clonotype with a few counts. Its antigen is not known. The chain employs TRBV7-2 and TRBJ1-1; D gene unclear. Material: cultured PBMCs, obtained from culture after CMV antigen stimulation. The origin of this receptor is a human donor in good health (CMV status not recorded). Some clones in this sample may be carry-over from other donors' samples. In nucleotides, the CDR3 is TGTGCCAGCAGCTTAGAGACAATGAACACTGAAGCTTTCTTT. Its translation is CASSLETMNTEAFF. The variable domain in full, completed from reference TRBV7-2 and TRBJ1-1, reads GAGVSQSPSNKVTEKGKDVELRCDPISGHTALYWYRQSLGQGLEFLIYFQGNSAPDKSGLPSDRFSAERTGGSVSTLTIQRTQQEDSAVYLCASSLETMNTEAFFGQGTRLTVV.